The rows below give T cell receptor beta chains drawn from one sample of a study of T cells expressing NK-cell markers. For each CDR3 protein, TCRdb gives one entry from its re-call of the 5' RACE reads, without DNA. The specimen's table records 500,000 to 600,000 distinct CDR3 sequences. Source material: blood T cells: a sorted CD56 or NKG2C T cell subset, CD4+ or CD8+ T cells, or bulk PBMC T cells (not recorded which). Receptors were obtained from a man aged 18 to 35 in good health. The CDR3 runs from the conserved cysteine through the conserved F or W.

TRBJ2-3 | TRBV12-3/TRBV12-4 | CASSFLGGPGSTDTQYF
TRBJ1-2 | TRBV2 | CASSDRSGRGHGYTF
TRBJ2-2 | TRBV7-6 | CASGHYQRDTGELFF
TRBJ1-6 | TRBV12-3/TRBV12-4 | CASSRESYNSPLHF
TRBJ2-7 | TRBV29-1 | CSVSGVMINEQYF
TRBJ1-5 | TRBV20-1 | CSATEEHLGGTPQHF
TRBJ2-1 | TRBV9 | CASSTPSGRDPNEQFF
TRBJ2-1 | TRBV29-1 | CSVESGAYNEQFF
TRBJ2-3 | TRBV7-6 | CASSHPGVAGQGDTDTQYF
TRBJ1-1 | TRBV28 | CASSHVTSEAFF
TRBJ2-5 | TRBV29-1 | CSVEGPMYQETQYF
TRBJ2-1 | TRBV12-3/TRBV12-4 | CASILGGTSGTQFF
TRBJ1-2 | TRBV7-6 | CASSLGTNPGGYGYTF
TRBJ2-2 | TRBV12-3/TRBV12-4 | CASTAGDYTGELFF
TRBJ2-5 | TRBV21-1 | CASPQEISETQYF
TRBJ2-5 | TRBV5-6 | CASRYTGGETQYF
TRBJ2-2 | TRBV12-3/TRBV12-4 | CASSFSGRVGNTGELFF
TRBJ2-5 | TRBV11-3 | CASSPMGSTLQETQYF
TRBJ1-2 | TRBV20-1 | CSAIIPGTGPYGYTF
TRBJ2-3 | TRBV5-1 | CASSLVSGGSTDTQYF
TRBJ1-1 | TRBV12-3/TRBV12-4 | CASSFLGENTEAFF
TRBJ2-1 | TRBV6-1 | CASRETRSGEQFF
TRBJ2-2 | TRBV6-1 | CASSEVAGGPATGELFF
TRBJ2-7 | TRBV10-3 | CAIRTGQGYEQYF
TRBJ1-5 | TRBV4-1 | CASSRQGAGQPQHF
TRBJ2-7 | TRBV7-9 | CASSLLSDRRYYEQYF
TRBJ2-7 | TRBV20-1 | CSARGGLAGEQYF
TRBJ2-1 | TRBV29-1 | CSVDGLAGRDEQFF
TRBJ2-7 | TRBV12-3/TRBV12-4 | CASSLLQGREQYF
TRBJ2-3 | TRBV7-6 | CASSLTDSHTDTQYF
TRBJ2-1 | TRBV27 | CASSLSDSSNEQFF
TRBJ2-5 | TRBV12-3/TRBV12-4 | CASSFLGLAGRLYF
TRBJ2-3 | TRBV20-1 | CSATGTISSTDTQYF
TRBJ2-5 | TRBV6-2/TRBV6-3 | CASSYSSAGDRYQETQYF
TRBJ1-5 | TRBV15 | CATSRGAESPQHF
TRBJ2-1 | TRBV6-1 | CASSEREGNEQFF
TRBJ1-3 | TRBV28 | CASRSTGTTLSGNTIYF
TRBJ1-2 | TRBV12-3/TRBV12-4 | CASSTHVRRPHYGYTF
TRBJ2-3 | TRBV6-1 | CASSDPRDSNIDTQYF
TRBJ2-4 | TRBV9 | CASSAGTSYDIQYF
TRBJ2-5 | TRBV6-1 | CASKAGWAGETQYF
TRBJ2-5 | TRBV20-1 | CSAGTGSFGETQYF
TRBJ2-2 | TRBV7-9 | CASSLASGMNTGELFF
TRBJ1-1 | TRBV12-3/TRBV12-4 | CASSLAGGADEAFF
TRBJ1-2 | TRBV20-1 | CSARARPDNYGYTF
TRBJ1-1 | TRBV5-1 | CASSLSGLNTEAFF
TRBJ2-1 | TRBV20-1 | CSATDINNEQFF
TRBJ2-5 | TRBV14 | CASSQEAGRQLGGTQYF
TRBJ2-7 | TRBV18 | CASSLLLTGTLSYEQYF
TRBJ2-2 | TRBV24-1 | CATRGLANTGELFF
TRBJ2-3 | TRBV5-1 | CASSPGLAGRREATDTQYF
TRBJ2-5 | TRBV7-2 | CASSLTIAGGRETQYF
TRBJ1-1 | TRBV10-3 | CAISESGLREAFF
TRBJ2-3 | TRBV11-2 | CASSSLTGTLFTDTQYF
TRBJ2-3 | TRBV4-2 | CASKASTDTQYF
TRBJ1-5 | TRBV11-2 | CASSLGLRDGEGPQHF
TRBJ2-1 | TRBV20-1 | CSAIASSGQLVQFF